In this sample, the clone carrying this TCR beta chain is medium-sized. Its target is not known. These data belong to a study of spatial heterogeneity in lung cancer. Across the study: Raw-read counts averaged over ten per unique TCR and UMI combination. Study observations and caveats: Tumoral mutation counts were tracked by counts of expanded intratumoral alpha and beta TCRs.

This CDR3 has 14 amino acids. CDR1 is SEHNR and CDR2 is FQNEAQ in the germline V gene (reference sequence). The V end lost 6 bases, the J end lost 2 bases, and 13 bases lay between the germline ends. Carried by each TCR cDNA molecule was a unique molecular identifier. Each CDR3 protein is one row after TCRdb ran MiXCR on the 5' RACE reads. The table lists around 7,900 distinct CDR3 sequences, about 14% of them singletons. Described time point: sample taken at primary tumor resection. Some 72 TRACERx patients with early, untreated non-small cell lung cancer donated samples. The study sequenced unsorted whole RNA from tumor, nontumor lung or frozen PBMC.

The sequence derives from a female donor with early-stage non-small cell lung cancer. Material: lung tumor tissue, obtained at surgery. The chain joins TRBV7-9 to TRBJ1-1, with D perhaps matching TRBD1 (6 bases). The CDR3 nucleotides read TGTGCCAGCAGAAATTACAGGGACAACACTGAAGCTTTCTTT. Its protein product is CASRNYRDNTEAFF.